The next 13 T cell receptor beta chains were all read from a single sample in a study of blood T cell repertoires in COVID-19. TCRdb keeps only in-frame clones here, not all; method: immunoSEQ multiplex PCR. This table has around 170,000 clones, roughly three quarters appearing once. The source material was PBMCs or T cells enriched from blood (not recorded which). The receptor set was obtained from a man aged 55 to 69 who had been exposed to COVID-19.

DNA for the CDR3: TGTGCCAGCAGTTACCCCCTAGGGCGGGAGGCATACGGCGTGCAGTACTTC. Translated, it gives CASSYPLGREAYGVQYF. The rearrangement joins TRBV6-2 or TRBV6-3 to TRBJ2-7, with 8 bases identical to TRBD2. Trimming cost V 2 bases and J 9 bases; bases outside gene matches: 18. The CDR3 is 17 residues long. Germline V gives CDR1 MNHEY, CDR2 SVGEGT.

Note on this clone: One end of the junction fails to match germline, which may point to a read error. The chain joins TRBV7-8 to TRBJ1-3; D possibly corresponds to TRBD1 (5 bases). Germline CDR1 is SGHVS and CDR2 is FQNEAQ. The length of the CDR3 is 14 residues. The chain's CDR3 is CASSFGDSGSTIYF. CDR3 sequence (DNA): TGTGCCAGCAGCTTTGGGGACTCTGGAAGCACCATATATTTT.

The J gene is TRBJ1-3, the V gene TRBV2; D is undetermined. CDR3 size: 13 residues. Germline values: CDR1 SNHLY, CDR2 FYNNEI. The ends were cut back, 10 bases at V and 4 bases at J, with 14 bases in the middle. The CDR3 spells CATHETGGNTIYF. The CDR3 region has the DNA TGTGCCACCCATGAAACGGGGGGAAACACCATATATTTT.

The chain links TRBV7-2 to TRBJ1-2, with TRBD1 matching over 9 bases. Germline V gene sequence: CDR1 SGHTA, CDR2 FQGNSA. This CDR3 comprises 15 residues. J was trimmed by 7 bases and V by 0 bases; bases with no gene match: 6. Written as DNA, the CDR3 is TGTGCCAGCAGCTTAGCAGGGACAGGGAGGGGTGGCTACACCTTC. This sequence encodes CASSLAGTGRGGYTF.

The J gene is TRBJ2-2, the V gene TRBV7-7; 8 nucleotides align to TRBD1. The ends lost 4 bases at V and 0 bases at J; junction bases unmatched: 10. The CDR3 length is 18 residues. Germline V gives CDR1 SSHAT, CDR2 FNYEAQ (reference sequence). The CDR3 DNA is TGTGCCAGCAGCTCCAAACTTAGGACAGGGTCGAACACCGGGGAGCTGTTTTTT. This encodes CASSSKLRTGSNTGELFF.

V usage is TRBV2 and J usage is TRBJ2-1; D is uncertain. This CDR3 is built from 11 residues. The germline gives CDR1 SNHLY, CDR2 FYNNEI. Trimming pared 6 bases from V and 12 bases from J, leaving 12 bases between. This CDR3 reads CASSDKVRQFF. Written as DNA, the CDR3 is TGTGCCAGCAGCGACAAAGTTAGGCAGTTCTTC.

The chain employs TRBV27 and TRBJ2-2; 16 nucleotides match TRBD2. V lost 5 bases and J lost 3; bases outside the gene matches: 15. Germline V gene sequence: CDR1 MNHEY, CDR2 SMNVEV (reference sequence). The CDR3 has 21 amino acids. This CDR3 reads CASSPLGTSGRAIWDTGELFF. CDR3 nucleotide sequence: TGTGCCAGCAGTCCCCTGGGGACTAGCGGGAGGGCCATATGGGACACCGGGGAGCTGTTTTTT.

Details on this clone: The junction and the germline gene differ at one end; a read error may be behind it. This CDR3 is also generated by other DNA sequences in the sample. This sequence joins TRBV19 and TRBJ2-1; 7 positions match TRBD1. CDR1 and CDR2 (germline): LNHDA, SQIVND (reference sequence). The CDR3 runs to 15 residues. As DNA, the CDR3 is TGTGCCAGTAGCCCGGACAGGAGCTCCTACAATGAGCAATTCTTC. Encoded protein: CASSPDRSSYNEQFF.

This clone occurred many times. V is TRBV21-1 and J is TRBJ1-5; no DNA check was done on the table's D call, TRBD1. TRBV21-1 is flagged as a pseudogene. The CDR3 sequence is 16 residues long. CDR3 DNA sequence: TGTGCCAGCAGCAAAGCTGGGAAGGGGGCCCATCAGCCCCAGCATTTT. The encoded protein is CASSKAGKGAHQPQHF.

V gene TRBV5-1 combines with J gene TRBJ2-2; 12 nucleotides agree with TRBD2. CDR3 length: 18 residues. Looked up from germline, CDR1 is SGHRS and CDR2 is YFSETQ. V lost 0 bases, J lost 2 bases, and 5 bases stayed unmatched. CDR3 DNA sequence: TGCGCCAGCAGCTTGGCCGGACTAGCGGGACTTAACACCGGGGAGCTGTTTTTT. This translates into CASSLAGLAGLNTGELFF.

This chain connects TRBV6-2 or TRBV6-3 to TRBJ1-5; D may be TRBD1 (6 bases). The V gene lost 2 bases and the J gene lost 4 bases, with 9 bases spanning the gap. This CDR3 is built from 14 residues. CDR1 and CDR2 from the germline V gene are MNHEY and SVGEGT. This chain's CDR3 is CASSYHRVNQPQHF. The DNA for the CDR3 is TGTGCCAGCAGTTACCACAGGGTAAATCAGCCCCAGCATTTT.

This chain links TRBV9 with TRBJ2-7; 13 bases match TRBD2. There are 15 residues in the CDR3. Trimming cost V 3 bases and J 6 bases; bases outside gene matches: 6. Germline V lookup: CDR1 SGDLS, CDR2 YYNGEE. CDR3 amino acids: CASSEGLAGLGEQYF. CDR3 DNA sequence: TGTGCCAGCAGCGAGGGACTAGCGGGATTGGGCGAGCAGTACTTC.

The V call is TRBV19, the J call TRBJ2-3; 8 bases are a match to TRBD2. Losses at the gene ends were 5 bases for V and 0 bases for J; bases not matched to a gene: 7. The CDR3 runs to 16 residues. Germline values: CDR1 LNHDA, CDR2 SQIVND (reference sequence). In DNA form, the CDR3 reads TGTGCCAGTAGTGCCAGACTAGCGTCTAGCACAGATACGCAGTATTTT. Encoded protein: CASSARLASSTDTQYF.